This T cell receptor (beta chain) originates from a study of OX40 agonist ivuxolimab in advanced cancers. Produced via immunoSEQ multiplex PCR; TCRdb's table is partial and in-frame only. The table lists 60,000 to 70,000 clones, 75% to 90% of them singletons. The CDR3 spans 15 residues. In germline, CDR1 is MDHEN, CDR2 SYDVKM. The V gene lost 7 bases and the J gene lost 5 bases, with 19 bases spanning the gap. Sequenced here: CD4+ or CD8+ T cells sorted from blood, sampled in a trial of the OX40 agonist ivuxolimab. This chain joins TRBV28 and TRBJ2-3; tentative D call: TRBD2 (6 bases). This receptor was obtained from an adult with an advanced solid tumor such as melanoma, head and neck, liver or kidney cancer. CDR3 coding DNA: TGTGCCAGCACCAACCGGGGGACTGGTGGAGATACGCAGTATTTT. It specifies CASTNRGTGGDTQYF.